There are many counts of the clone carrying this T cell receptor beta chain. The antigen is undetermined. The data were taken from a study of neurological immune-mediated disorders. Overall study findings and caveats: Expansion of TCR clones was greatest in HTLV-1-associated myelopathy and smallest in multiple sclerosis, where it fell below that of healthy controls. None of the CDR3 amino acid sequences of expanded clones were shared across subjects, and this suggested private repertoires in all groups.

The cDNA was produced through 5'RACE with 10-nucleotide random UMIs. In TCRdb, the 5' RACE reads were re-called with MiXCR into one record per CDR3 protein. The sample yields roughly 100,000 distinct CDR3 sequences, roughly a tenth seen once. This sample's time point: longitudinal time-point 3. The unsorted libraries were produced from 2 million PBMCs held at -80 C. Germline V gene lookup returns CDR1 KGHSH and CDR2 LQKENI. The V and J ends lost 2 bases and 5 bases, in that order; junction bases with no gene match: 6. The CDR3 sequence is 15 residues long. The origin of this receptor is a female donor with HTLV-1-associated myelopathy (HAM/TSP). The sequencing input was PBMCs. The chain employs TRBV18 and TRBJ2-1, with 7 positions matching TRBD2. In nucleotides, the CDR3 is TGTGCCAGCTCACCATCTTATGGGGGGGACAATGAGCAGTTCTTC. Protein product: CASSPSYGGDNEQFF.